The clone carrying this TCR beta chain was seen only a few times. The data belong to a study of blood T cell repertoires in COVID-19. Study context: The United States, Italy and Spain were the sources of the acute and convalescent COVID-19 samples.

Unmatched junction bases numbered 9, after V lost 5 bases and J lost 5 bases. The V gene's germline CDR1 is MDHEN and CDR2 SYDVKM. The CDR3 runs to 16 residues. In the source study's methods: The authors estimated nucleated cell counts from reference gene primer amplification. Clones were sequenced by immunoSEQ multiplex PCR, and TCRdb holds only the in-frame ones, with some missing. The V and J calls and clone size were taken over from that table, and D and trimming were inferred from the DNA. The sample shows 75,000 to 90,000 clones, roughly 80% of them seen only once. The sequence was collected from a man aged 80 or over with active or convalescent COVID-19. This chain joins TRBV28 and TRBJ1-5; 10 bases line up with TRBD1. What was sequenced was peripheral blood. The CDR3 DNA is TGTGCCAGCAGTACCTCCGGGACAGGGGCCGATCAGCCCCAGCATTTT. It encodes CASSTSGTGADQPQHF.